Sequencing of this T cell receptor beta chain was carried out in a study of T cells in narcolepsy. Here immunoSEQ multiplex PCR was the method, and the copy in TCRdb shows in-frame clones only, minus some. The data hold under 35,000 clones, with over 80% observed a single time. The ends were cut back, 0 bases at V and 0 bases at J, with 4 bases in the middle. CDR3 length: 13 residues. In germline, CDR1 is SGHRS, CDR2 YFSETQ. Study results and caveats: HCRT-specific and TRIB2-specific autoreactive clonotypes appeared among same-patient CSF and blood CD4+ clonotypes.

Points on this clone: The target antigen is unknown.

The sample was memory (CD45RA-) CD4+ T cells from blood. This receptor was taken from a human donor in good health. The chain couples TRBV5-1 to TRBJ2-7; no reliable D call. This chain's CDR3 is CASSLEGSYEQYF. CDR3 sequence (DNA): TGCGCCAGCAGCTTGGAGGGCTCCTACGAGCAGTACTTC.